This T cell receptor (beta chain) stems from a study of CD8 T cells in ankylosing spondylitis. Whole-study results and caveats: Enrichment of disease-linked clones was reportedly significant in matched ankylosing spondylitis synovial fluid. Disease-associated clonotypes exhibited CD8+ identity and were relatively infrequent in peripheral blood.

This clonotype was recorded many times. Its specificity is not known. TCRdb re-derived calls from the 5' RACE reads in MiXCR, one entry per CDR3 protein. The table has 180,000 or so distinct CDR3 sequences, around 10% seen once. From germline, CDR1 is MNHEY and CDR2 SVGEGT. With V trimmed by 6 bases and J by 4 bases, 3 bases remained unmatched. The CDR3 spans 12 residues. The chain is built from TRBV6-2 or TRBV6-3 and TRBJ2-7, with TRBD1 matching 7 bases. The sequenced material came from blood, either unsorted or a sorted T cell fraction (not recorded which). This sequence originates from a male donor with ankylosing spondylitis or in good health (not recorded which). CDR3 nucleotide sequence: TGTGCCAGCAGCCGGGACAGATACGAGCAGTACTTC. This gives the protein CASSRDRYEQYF.